Below, 14 T cell receptor beta chains from the same sample are listed, as sequenced in a study of blood T cell repertoires in COVID-19. Profiled with immunoSEQ multiplex PCR; TCRdb holds only in-frame clones, not every one. In the table there are 150,000 or so clones, roughly 78% of which are singletons. Source material: peripheral blood. These receptors all stem from a human donor with acute or convalescent COVID-19. The donor label of this sample is uncertain.

The DNA for the CDR3 is TGCGCCAGCAGCCAAGATACAGGGCAGGGAGCGGATGGCTACACCTTC. Its translation: CASSQDTGQGADGYTF. The V call is TRBV4-3, the J call TRBJ1-2, with D maybe TRBD1 (6 bases). CDR3 size: 16 residues. Germline CDR1 reads LGHNA; CDR2 reads YSLEER. With 0 bases removed from V and 6 bases from J, the gap between germline ends came to 17 bases.

The chain joins TRBV19 to TRBJ2-7; weak D call: TRBD1 (6 bases). CDR1 is LNHDA and CDR2 is SQIVND in the germline V gene (reference sequence). This CDR3 has 15 residues. Trimming removed 2 bases at V and 3 bases at J, with 14 bases between. In DNA, the CDR3 is TGTGCCAGTAGTATACAGGGGCAGGGAAGCTACGAGCAGTACTTC. Its protein product is CASSIQGQGSYEQYF.

The gene calls are TRBV5-6 and TRBJ2-7, with 7 bases matching TRBD1. Losses at the gene ends were 2 bases for V and 7 bases for J; bases not matched to a gene: 9. The length of the CDR3 is 14 residues. Germline loops: CDR1 SGHDT, CDR2 YYEEEE. The CDR3 is CASSFGTEGREQYF. The CDR3 coding sequence is TGTGCCAGCAGCTTCGGGACAGAGGGTCGGGAGCAGTACTTC.

CDR3 coding DNA: TGTGCCAGTAGTATTGGGAGCTCTGGAAACACCATATATTTT. It specifies CASSIGSSGNTIYF. The gene calls are TRBV19 and TRBJ1-3; D remains ambiguous. The CDR3 sequence is 14 residues long. V was cut by 3 bases and J by 0 bases, with 6 bases left in between. CDR1 is LNHDA and CDR2 is SQIVND in the germline V gene (reference sequence).

CDR3 bases: TGTGCCAGCTCTCTGGGACAGGGAAAAGAAAAACTGTTTTTT. Protein product: CASSLGQGKEKLFF. The V gene is TRBV18, the J gene TRBJ1-4; 9 bases match TRBD1. There are 14 residues in the CDR3. Losses at the gene ends were 6 bases for V and 8 bases for J; bases not matched to a gene: 7. The germline gives CDR1 KGHSH, CDR2 LQKENI.

The chain links TRBV19 to TRBJ1-5, with D possibly matching TRBD1 (5 bases). Germline loops: CDR1 LNHDA, CDR2 SQIVND (reference sequence). CDR3 length equals 14 residues. V dropped 2 bases and J dropped 6 bases, with 11 bases sitting between them. CDR3 loop: CASSIWGSFQPQHF. The CDR3 bases are TGTGCCAGTAGTATATGGGGCTCGTTTCAGCCCCAGCATTTT.

The chain employs TRBV7-9 and TRBJ1-4, with D maybe TRBD1 (6 bases). CDR3 length: 16 residues. V lost 0 bases and J 7 bases, leaving 15 bases between the germline ends. CDR1 SEHNR and CDR2 FQNEAQ come from the germline V gene (reference sequence). CDR3 DNA sequence: TGTGCCAGCAGCTTAGCAGGAGCCAGGGGCTTTGAAAAACTGTTTTTT. Translation gives CASSLAGARGFEKLFF.

The V and J genes are TRBV7-2 and TRBJ2-2, with D maybe TRBD2 (5 bases). V dropped 1 base and J dropped 4 bases, with 13 bases sitting between them. The CDR3 loop spans 16 amino acids. The germline gives CDR1 SGHTA, CDR2 FQGNSA. The CDR3 DNA is TGTGCCAGCAGCTTAGGAGGGTACAGAGGCACCGGGGAGCTGTTTTTT. Protein product: CASSLGGYRGTGELFF.

CDR3 loop: CATTGQGTDDSPLHF. For the CDR3, the DNA is TGTGCAACCACGGGACAGGGGACGGACGATTCACCCCTCCACTTT. V gene TRBV6-5 combines with J gene TRBJ1-6, with TRBD1 identical over 10 bases. Germline CDR1 reads MNHEY; CDR2 reads SVGAGI. CDR3 length equals 15 residues.

J is TRBJ1-1 and V is TRBV9; TRBD1 matches 9 bases. After removal of 1 base from V and 4 bases from J, the junction contained 8 bases not matched to a gene. Germline V gives CDR1 SGDLS, CDR2 YYNGEE. This CDR3 contains 16 residues. The CDR3 DNA sequence: TGTGCCAGCAGCGTAATAGGGGGACAGGGAGGCACTGAAGCTTTCTTT. This encodes CASSVIGGQGGTEAFF. Full variable domain (remainder filled in from reference TRBV9 and TRBJ1-1): DSGVTQTPKHLITATGQRVTLRCSPRSGDLSVYWYQQSLDQGLQFLIQYYNGEERAKGNILERFSAQQFPDLHSELNLSSLELGDSALYFCASSVIGGQGGTEAFFGQGTRLTVV.

This clone turned up a few times. The genes are TRBV7-9 and TRBJ1-1, with D uncertain. This CDR3 has 14 amino acids. Germline loops: CDR1 SEHNR, CDR2 FQNEAQ (reference sequence). V lost 5 bases to trimming and J lost 1 base, with 11 bases between them. Here the CDR3 DNA reads TGTGCCAGCAGCCAAAAGCCGGGGAACACTGAAGCTTTCTTT. Protein sequence: CASSQKPGNTEAFF.

This chain links TRBV19 with TRBJ2-7, with 8 bases identical to TRBD1. CDR1 LNHDA and CDR2 SQIVND come from the germline V gene (reference sequence). The J segment lost 3 bases and the V segment lost 5 bases, leaving 3 bases of the junction unmatched. The CDR3 covers 13 residues. The CDR3 sequence is CASSSGGLYEQYF. The DNA for the CDR3 is TGTGCCAGTAGTTCAGGGGGCCTCTACGAGCAGTACTTC.

CDR3 sequence (DNA): TGTGCCAGCAGCTTAGTTGGGACACAAAATCAGCCCCAGCATTTT. Amino acid sequence: CASSLVGTQNQPQHF. The genes are TRBV7-2 and TRBJ1-5, with a tentative D call TRBD1 (6 bases). V was pared by 1 base and J by 4 bases, with 11 bases between. The CDR3 covers 15 residues. Germline values: CDR1 SGHTA, CDR2 FQGNSA.

The chain is built from TRBV5-6 and TRBJ2-2; no definite D call. The germline CDR1 and CDR2 sequences are SGHDT and YYEEEE. This CDR3 is built from 13 residues. Trimming stripped 4 bases from V and 6 bases from J, with 10 bases between. As DNA, the CDR3 is TGTGCCAGCAGCCCCGTGGCAGCCGGGGAGCTGTTTTTT. Amino acid sequence: CASSPVAAGELFF.